One and the same sample provided the 20 T cell receptor beta chains below, sequenced in a study of beta chain features in type 1 diabetes. cDNA synthesis used the whole RNA isolate, giving expressed TCRB sequences. Sequencing used immunoSEQ multiplex PCR; TCRdb keeps in-frame clones, though not all of them. The data show about 470,000 clones, with approximately 30% seen just once and around 0.065% held by the top ten. The sequencing sample was made of naive CD4+ T cells from blood. Receptors were obtained from a man younger than 35 in good health.

This clone was counted a few times. The J gene is TRBJ1-5, the V gene TRBV4-1, with TRBD1 identical over 7 bases. This CDR3 has 18 amino acids. Germline V gene sequence: CDR1 MGHRA, CDR2 YSYEKL. The J segment lost 4 bases and the V segment lost 1 base, leaving 13 bases of the junction unmatched. This CDR3 is CASSQAANRGYANQPQHF. The CDR3 nucleotides read TGCGCCAGCAGCCAAGCTGCCAACAGGGGATATGCGAATCAGCCCCAGCATTTT.

This clone was seen only a few times. V and J are TRBV7-9 and TRBJ2-7, with D possibly being TRBD1 or TRBD2 (5 bases each). The CDR3 length is 15 residues. CDR1 SEHNR and CDR2 FQNEAQ come from the germline V gene (reference sequence). The V gene lost 5 bases and the J gene lost 7 bases, with 21 bases spanning the gap. The CDR3: CASSTPGTLPKEQYF. CDR3 nucleotides: TGTGCCAGCAGCACACCCGGGACCTTACCGAAGGAGCAGTACTTC.

This clone was observed once. CDR3 bases: TGCGCCAGCAGCCAGCGCCCGCAGGCAATTACCTACAATGAGCAGTTCTTC. Translated, it gives CASSQRPQAITYNEQFF. The V and J genes are TRBV4-1 and TRBJ2-1; D is uncertain. The germline gives CDR1 MGHRA, CDR2 YSYEKL. The CDR3 sequence is 17 residues long. V shed 3 bases and J shed 2 bases, with 17 bases lying between them.

This clone turned up a few times. V is TRBV30 and J is TRBJ2-5; D may be TRBD1 (5 bases). The germline V gene has CDR1 GTSNPN and CDR2 SVGIG (reference sequence). The CDR3 sequence is 14 residues long. V was pared by 7 bases and J by 1 base, with 16 bases between. The CDR3 reads CAYLLGHFQETQYF. The CDR3 nucleotides read TGTGCCTACCTACTCGGACATTTCCAAGAGACCCAGTACTTC.

This clone was counted between two and nine times. Other DNA sequences in this specimen translate into the identical CDR3. The chain is built from TRBV9 and TRBJ2-7, with D perhaps TRBD1 (5 bases). The germline CDR1 and CDR2 sequences are SGDLS and YYNGEE. The V and J ends lost 2 bases and 0 bases respectively, with 9 bases between them. The CDR3 has 14 amino acids. The CDR3 DNA reads as TGTGCCAGCAGCGTTGGGGCGGACTCCTACGAGCAGTACTTC. This encodes CASSVGADSYEQYF.

This clone was seen only a few times. This chain joins TRBV29-1 and TRBJ1-1; 8 nucleotides line up with TRBD1. Germline V gives CDR1 SQVTM, CDR2 ANQGSEA. The CDR3 is 17 amino acids. V was pared by 6 bases and J by 6 bases, with 21 bases of the junction left unmatched. The CDR3, as DNA: TGCAGCGTCGGAGGAGGGTCAGGGGGCGAGGCGGGCGCTGAAGCTTTCTTT. Protein product: CSVGGGSGGEAGAEAFF.

The chain employs TRBV10-3 and TRBJ2-1, with D uncertain. The CDR3 has 15 residues. V lost 0 bases to trimming and J lost 0 bases, with 6 bases between them. Germline V gene lookup returns CDR1 ENHRY and CDR2 SYGVKD. Here the CDR3 DNA reads TGTGCCATCAGTGAGTCCCCACGCTCCTACAATGAGCAGTTCTTC. Translating gives CAISESPRSYNEQFF.

The V gene is TRBV6-5, the J gene TRBJ2-2; 10 bases agree with TRBD1. This CDR3 has 15 amino acids. Germline CDR1 is MNHEY and CDR2 is SVGAGI. J lost 3 bases, V lost 10 bases, and 8 bases had no gene match. CDR3 in amino acids: CATSGQGRDTGELFF. CDR3 bases: TGTGCCACCTCGGGACAGGGGAGGGACACCGGGGAGCTGTTTTTT.

Written as DNA, the CDR3 is TGCGCCAGCGCCGACGGGGCGCCCTACGAGCAGTACTTC. Its protein is CASADGAPYEQYF. This rearrangement joins TRBV10-2 to TRBJ2-7, with D possibly being TRBD1 or TRBD2 (5 bases each). CDR3 length: 13 residues. Germline assignment: CDR1 WSHSY and CDR2 SAAADI. V lost 8 bases and J lost 2, with 13 bases in between.

This chain joins TRBV4-2 and TRBJ2-2; 9 nucleotides match TRBD1. CDR3 length: 13 amino acids. Germline CDR1 LGHNA, CDR2 YNFKEQ. Trimming at V came to 6 bases and at J to 9 bases, leaving 5 bases not matched to a gene. In DNA form, the CDR3 reads TGTGCCAGCAGGGGACAGGGTAGCCGGGAGCTGTTTTTT. Protein: CASRGQGSRELFF.

This chain links TRBV14 with TRBJ2-3, with no clear D. The V and J ends lost 3 bases and 8 bases respectively, with 6 bases between them. This CDR3 has 11 residues. From germline, CDR1 is SGHDN and CDR2 FVKESK. The CDR3 DNA sequence: TGTGCCAGCAGCCATTCAGTTACGCAGTATTTT. Protein: CASSHSVTQYF.

There are a few counts of this clone. The chain uses TRBV5-1 and TRBJ2-5; TRBD2 matches 9 bases. This CDR3 has 15 residues. Germline V gene sequence: CDR1 SGHRS, CDR2 YFSETQ. Trimming at V came to 0 bases and at J to 2 bases, leaving 2 bases not matched to a gene. This chain's CDR3 is CASSLVAGVQETQYF. CDR3 bases: TGCGCCAGCAGCTTGGTAGCGGGGGTACAAGAGACCCAGTACTTC.

This clone occurred a few times. The chain couples TRBV7-8 to TRBJ2-1, with D perhaps matching TRBD2 (6 bases). The V gene lost 4 bases and the J gene lost 6 bases, with 16 bases spanning the gap. This CDR3 region has 15 residues. Germline CDR1 reads SGHVS; CDR2 reads FQNEAQ. In DNA form, the CDR3 reads TGTGCCAGCAGCTCCACGGAGGGGTTCCCCAATGAGCAGTTCTTC. This encodes CASSSTEGFPNEQFF.

V usage is TRBV29-1 and J usage is TRBJ1-2; D not resolved. Trimming shortened V by 5 bases and J by 2 bases, and 15 bases separated the two germline ends. CDR1 is SQVTM, CDR2 ANQGSEA, per germline. The CDR3 consists of 14 residues. The CDR3 is CSVLPPTDNYGYTF. The CDR3 coding sequence is TGCAGCGTTCTTCCTCCGACTGACAACTATGGCTACACCTTC.

The chain links TRBV29-1 to TRBJ1-2, with 9 bases that match TRBD1. There are 13 residues in the CDR3. The germline gives CDR1 SQVTM, CDR2 ANQGSEA. Trimming removed 7 bases from V and 2 bases from J; junction bases left unmatched: 5. CDR3 sequence: CSATGQGNYGYTF. The CDR3 DNA sequence: TGCAGCGCTACCGGACAGGGGAACTATGGCTACACCTTC. The whole variable domain, filled in from reference TRBV29-1 and TRBJ1-2, reads SAVISQKPSRDICQRGTSLTIQCQVDSQVTMMFWYRQQPGQSLTLIATANQGSEATYESGFVIDKFPISRPNLTFSTLTVSNMSPEDSSIYLCSATGQGNYGYTFGSGTRLTVV.

This rearrangement joins TRBV4-1 to TRBJ1-2; D uncertain. Germline lookup yields CDR1 MGHRA and CDR2 YSYEKL. V lost 3 bases to trimming and J lost 5 bases, with 10 bases between them. The CDR3 has 13 residues. In DNA, the CDR3 is TGCGCCAGCAGCCAGCCCATTTTTTATGGCTACACCTTC. Amino acid sequence: CASSQPIFYGYTF.

The CDR3 loop reads CAWSVRLAGVEGQFF. The CDR3 DNA reads TGTGCCTGGAGTGTAAGGCTAGCGGGAGTGGAAGGGCAGTTCTTC. The V gene is TRBV30, the J gene TRBJ2-1; TRBD2 agrees at 10 bases. CDR3 length: 15 amino acids. V was clipped by 0 bases and J by 12 bases; unmatched bases: 11. CDR1 and CDR2 (germline): GTSNPN, SVGIG (reference sequence).

The chain recombines TRBV28 with TRBJ2-7, with 10 bases fitting TRBD2. Trimming cost V 11 bases and J 0 bases; bases outside gene matches: 10. Germline loops: CDR1 MDHEN, CDR2 SYDVKM. The CDR3 sequence is 15 residues long. The CDR3 loop reads CAVRRTSGTSYEQYF. As DNA, the CDR3 is TGTGCCGTGAGAAGAACTAGCGGGACCTCCTACGAGCAGTACTTC. The variable domain in full, with the rest retrieved from reference TRBV28 and TRBJ2-7, is DVKVTQSSRYLVKRTGEKVFLECVQDMDHENMFWYRQDPGLGLRLIYFSYDVKMKEKGDIPEGYSVSREKKERFSLILESASTNQTSMYLCAVRRTSGTSYEQYFGPGTRLTVT.

The chain carries TRBV29-1 and TRBJ2-7, with 7 bases that match TRBD1. Germline-derived CDR1 and CDR2 are SQVTM and ANQGSEA. V dropped 0 bases and J dropped 5; count of bases not matched to a gene: 10. This CDR3 comprises 15 residues. The CDR3 DNA follows: TGCAGCGTTGAAGATACAGCGGACAGGTATCACGAGCAGTACTTC. Amino acids: CSVEDTADRYHEQYF.

This clone showed up just a few times. Within the sample, other DNA sequences also encode this same CDR3. The CDR3: CSVAGSPYEQYF. CDR3 sequence (DNA): TGCAGCGTTGCGGGGAGCCCCTACGAGCAGTACTTC. This chain uses TRBV29-1 with TRBJ2-7; tentatively, D is TRBD2 (5 bases). This CDR3 is built from 12 residues. Looked up from germline, CDR1 is SQVTM and CDR2 is ANQGSEA. Trimming removed 4 bases from V and 2 bases from J, with 9 bases in between.